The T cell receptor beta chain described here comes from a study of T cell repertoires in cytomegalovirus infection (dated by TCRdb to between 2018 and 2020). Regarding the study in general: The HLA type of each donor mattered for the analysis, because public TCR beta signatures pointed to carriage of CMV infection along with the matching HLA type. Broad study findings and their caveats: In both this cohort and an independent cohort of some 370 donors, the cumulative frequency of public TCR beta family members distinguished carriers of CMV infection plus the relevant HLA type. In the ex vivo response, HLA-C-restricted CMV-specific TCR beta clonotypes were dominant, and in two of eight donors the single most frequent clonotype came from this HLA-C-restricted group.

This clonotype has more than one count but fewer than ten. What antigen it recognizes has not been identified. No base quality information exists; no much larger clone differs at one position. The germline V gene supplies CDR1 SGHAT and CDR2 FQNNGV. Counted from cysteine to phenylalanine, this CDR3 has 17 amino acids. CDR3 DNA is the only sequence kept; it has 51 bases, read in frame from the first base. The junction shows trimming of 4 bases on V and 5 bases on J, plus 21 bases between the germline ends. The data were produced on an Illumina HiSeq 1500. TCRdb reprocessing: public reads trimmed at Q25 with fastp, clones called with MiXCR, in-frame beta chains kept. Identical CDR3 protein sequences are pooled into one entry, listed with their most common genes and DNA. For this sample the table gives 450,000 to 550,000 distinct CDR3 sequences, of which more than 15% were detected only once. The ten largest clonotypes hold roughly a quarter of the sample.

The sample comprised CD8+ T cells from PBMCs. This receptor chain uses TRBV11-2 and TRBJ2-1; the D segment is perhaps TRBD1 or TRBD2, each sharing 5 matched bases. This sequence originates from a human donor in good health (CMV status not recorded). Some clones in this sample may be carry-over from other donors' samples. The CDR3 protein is CASSSRRPGPGHNEQFF. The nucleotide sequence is TGTGCCAGCAGCTCCCGAAGACCGGGACCGGGACACAATGAGCAGTTCTTC.